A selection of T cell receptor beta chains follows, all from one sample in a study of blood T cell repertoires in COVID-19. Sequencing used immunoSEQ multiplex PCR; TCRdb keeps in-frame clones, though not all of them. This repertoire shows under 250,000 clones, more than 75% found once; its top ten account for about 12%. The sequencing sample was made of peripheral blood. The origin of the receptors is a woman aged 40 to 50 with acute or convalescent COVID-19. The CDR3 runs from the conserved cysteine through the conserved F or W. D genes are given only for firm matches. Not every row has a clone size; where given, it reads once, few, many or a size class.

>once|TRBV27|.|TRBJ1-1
TGTGCCAGCAGTCCCTCGGTAGTAAGCACTGAAGCTTTCTTT
CASSPSVVSTEAFF
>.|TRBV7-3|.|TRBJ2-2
TGTGCCAGCAGCTTCGAACCGGGACTGAGCACCGGGGAGCTGTTTTTT
CASSFEPGLSTGELFF
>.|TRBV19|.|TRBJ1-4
TGTGCCAGTAGTATAGGGCTTACCCGACAGATTAATAATGAAAAACTGTTTTTT
CASSIGLTRQINNEKLFF
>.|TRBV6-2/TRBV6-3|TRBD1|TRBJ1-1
TGTGCCAGCAGTTGGACAGGGACTGAAGCTTTCTTT
CASSWTGTEAFF
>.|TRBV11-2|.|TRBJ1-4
TGTGCCAGCAGCAAGGGACAAGGAACGAATGAAAAACTGTTTTTT
CASSKGQGTNEKLFF
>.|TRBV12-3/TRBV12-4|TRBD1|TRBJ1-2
TGTGCCAGCAGTATTACAGGGGCTGGGGGCTACACCTTC
CASSITGAGGYTF
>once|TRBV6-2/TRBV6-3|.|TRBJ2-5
TGTGCCAGCAGTTACTCACGCCAGTCCACCCAGTACTTC
CASSYSRQSTQYF
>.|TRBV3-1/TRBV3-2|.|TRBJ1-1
TGTGCCAGCAGTCCGAAGGAGGGTGAAGCTTTCTTT
CASSPKEGEAFF
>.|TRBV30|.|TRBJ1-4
TGTGCCTGGCACTCGGGTGAAAAACTGTTTTTT
CAWHSGEKLFF
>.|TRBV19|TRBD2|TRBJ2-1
TGTGCCAGTAGCCGGACTAGCGGGAGGTCTGGTTCCTACAATGAGCAGTTCTTC
CASSRTSGRSGSYNEQFF
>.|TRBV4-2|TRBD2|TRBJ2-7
TGTGCCAGCAGCCAAGATCTTAGCGGGGGGCCCTCCTACGAGCAGTACTTC
CASSQDLSGGPSYEQYF
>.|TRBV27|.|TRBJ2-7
TGTGCCAGCAGGCACTCCGTGAACGAGCAGTACTTC
CASRHSVNEQYF
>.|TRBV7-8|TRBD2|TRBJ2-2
TGTGCCAGCAGCGTGACTAGCGGGAGGATTGGGACCGGGGAGCTGTTTTTT
CASSVTSGRIGTGELFF
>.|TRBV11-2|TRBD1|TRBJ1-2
TGTGCCAGCAGCTTAGGCGGGACAGGGGGCGGGGATGGCTACACCTTC
CASSLGGTGGGDGYTF
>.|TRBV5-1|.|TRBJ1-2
TGCGCCAGCAGCGCGACAGAGTCTAACTATGGCTACACCTTC
CASSATESNYGYTF
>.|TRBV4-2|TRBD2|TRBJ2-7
TGTGCCAGCAGCCAAGAAATGGGCGGGCTAGCGGGGGGCAAGCAGTACTTC
CASSQEMGGLAGGKQYF
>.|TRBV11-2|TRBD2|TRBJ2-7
TGTGCCAGCAGCTTAGTAGCGGGGCCCTACGAGCAGTACTTC
CASSLVAGPYEQYF
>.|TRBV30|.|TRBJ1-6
TGTGCCTGGCTACAGCCTGGCACCTATAATTCACCCCTCCACTTT
CAWLQPGTYNSPLHF
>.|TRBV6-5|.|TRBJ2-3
TGTGCCAGCAAAGGAGTAGGCACAGATACGCAGTATTTT
CASKGVGTDTQYF
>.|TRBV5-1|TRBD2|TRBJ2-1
TGCGCCAGCAGCCACGAGGTGGTGGGGGGGTACATTCCAAATGAGCAGTTCTTC
CASSHEVVGGYIPNEQFF
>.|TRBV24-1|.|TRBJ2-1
TGTGCCACCAGTGATTCCCCAGCGAGCGCAAAGCAGTTCTTC
CATSDSPASAKQFF
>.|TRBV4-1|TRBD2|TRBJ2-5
TGCGCCAGCAGTCAAAGGGAGGGGACCCAGTACTTC
CASSQREGTQYF
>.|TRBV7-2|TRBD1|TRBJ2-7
TGTGCCAGCAGCTTGGACAGGGGTTACGAGCAGTACTTC
CASSLDRGYEQYF
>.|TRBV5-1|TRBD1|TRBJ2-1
TGCGCCAGCAGCTTGCAAGGACAGGGTGATTACAATGAGCAGTTCTTC
CASSLQGQGDYNEQFF
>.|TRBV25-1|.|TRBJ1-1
TGTGCCAGCAGTGAGCAGGACATGAACACTGAAGCTTTCTTT
CASSEQDMNTEAFF
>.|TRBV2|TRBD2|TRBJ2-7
TGTGCCAGCAGTGAACCGGGACTAGCGGGAGACTACGAGCAGTACTTC
CASSEPGLAGDYEQYF
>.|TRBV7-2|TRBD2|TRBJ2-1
TGTGCCAGCAGCTTACAAAGCGGGATAGGGCTTTACAATGAGCAGTTCTTC
CASSLQSGIGLYNEQFF
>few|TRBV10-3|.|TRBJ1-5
TGTGCCATCAGTGAGTCTCCCATTCAGCCCCAGCATTTT
CAISESPIQPQHF
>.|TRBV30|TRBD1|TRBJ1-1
TGTGCCTGGAGTTCGCATCAGGGGGCGGTAACTGAAGCTTTCTTT
CAWSSHQGAVTEAFF
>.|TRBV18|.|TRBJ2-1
TGTGCCAGCTCACCAAGAGAAGCCAATGAGCAGTTCTTC
CASSPREANEQFF
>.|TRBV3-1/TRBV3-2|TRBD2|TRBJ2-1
TGTGCCAGCAGCCAAGTCTCGAGCGGGAGATACAATGAGCAGTTCTTC
CASSQVSSGRYNEQFF
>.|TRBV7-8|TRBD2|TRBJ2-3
TGTGCCAGCAGCGAAGTAGCGGGGGGGAGCACAGATACGCAGTATTTT
CASSEVAGGSTDTQYF
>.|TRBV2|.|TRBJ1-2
TGTGCCAGCAGTGCGGGACATAACTATGGCTACACCTTC
CASSAGHNYGYTF
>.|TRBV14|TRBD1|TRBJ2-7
TGTGCCAGCAGCCACGGACAGGGTTTGGTGAGGTACGAGCAGTACTTC
CASSHGQGLVRYEQYF
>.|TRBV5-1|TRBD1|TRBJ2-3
TGCGCCAGCAGATCTGGGGACAGACTGTCATTCACAGATACGCAGTATTTT
CASRSGDRLSFTDTQYF
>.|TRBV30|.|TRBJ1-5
TGTGCCTGGAGGAGTGACAATCAGCCCCAGCATTTT
CAWRSDNQPQHF
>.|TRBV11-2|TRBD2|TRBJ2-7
TGTGCCAGCAGCGTTGGAGTAGCGGGAGTCGACGAGCAGTACTTC
CASSVGVAGVDEQYF
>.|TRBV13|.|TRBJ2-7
TGTGCCAGCAGCTTAGGACTAGCTTACGAGCAGTACTTC
CASSLGLAYEQYF
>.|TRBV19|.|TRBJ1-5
TGTGCCAGTAGTAGGGTCCCCGAGGCAGCCAGCAATCAGCCCCAGCATTTT
CASSRVPEAASNQPQHF
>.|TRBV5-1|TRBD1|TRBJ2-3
TGCGCCAGCAGCTTGAGTCAGGGGGCGGGTTTTACAGATACGCAGTATTTT
CASSLSQGAGFTDTQYF
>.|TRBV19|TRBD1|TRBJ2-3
TGTGCCAGTAGTAGAACAGGGGGCTTGAACACAGATACGCAGTATTTT
CASSRTGGLNTDTQYF
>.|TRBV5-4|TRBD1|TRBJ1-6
TGTGCCAGCAGCGGGGGCCAGGGGGGAATAAATTCACCCCTCCACTTT
CASSGGQGGINSPLHF
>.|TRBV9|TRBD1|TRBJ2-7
TGTGCCAGCAGCGCCAGTGAATTCCCACCGGACAGGGGACAGCCCTCCTACGAGCAGTACTTC
CASSASEFPPDRGQPSYEQYF
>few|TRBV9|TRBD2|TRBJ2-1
TGTGCCAGCAGCCCCCGACTCTCGGGAGGCGTCGATGAGCAGTTCTTC
CASSPRLSGGVDEQFF
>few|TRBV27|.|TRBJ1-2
TGTGCCAGCAGAACCCGGGGGGGGCAAAGCTATGGCTACACCTTC
CASRTRGGQSYGYTF
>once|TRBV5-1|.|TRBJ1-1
TGCGCCAGCAGCTACACCATGAACACTGAAGCTTTCTTT
CASSYTMNTEAFF
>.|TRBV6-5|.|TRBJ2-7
TGTGCCACTCATCAAAGGGGTGCGTCCCGCGAGCAGTACTTC
CATHQRGASREQYF
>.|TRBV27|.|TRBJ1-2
TGTGCCAGCAGCAGACCGGGTGGCTATGGCTACACCTTC
CASSRPGGYGYTF